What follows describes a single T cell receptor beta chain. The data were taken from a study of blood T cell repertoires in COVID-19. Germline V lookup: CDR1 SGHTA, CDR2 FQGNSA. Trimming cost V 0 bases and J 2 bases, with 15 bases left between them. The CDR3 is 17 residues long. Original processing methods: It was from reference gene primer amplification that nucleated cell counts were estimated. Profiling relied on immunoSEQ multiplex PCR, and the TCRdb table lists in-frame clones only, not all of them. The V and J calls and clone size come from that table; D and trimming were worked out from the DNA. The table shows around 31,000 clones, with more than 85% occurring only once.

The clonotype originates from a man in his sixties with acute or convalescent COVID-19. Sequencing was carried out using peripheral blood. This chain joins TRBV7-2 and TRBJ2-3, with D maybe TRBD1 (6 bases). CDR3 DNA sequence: TGTGCCAGCAGCTTAGCACTGGGACACACCAACACAGATACGCAGTATTTT. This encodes CASSLALGHTNTDTQYF.